This T cell receptor beta chain comes out of a study of CD8 T cells in ankylosing spondylitis. Study-level results: Ankylosing spondylitis blood seemed to carry a telltale TCR beta motif made of roughly 8 highly homologous variants. As for the disease-linked clones, they showed a CD8+ phenotype and occurred at relatively low frequencies in peripheral blood. From matched ankylosing spondylitis synovial fluid, disease-linked clones were reportedly recovered at significantly enriched levels.

A word on this clonotype: Its target is not known.

Quantitative barcoded 5'-RACE was used to prepare TCR beta libraries. TCRdb reprocessed the 5' RACE reads with MiXCR, giving one entry per CDR3 protein. Among under 950,000 distinct CDR3 sequences listed, 15% to 20% were seen once. The sequence came from a male donor with ankylosing spondylitis. The sequencing sample was made of blood, either unsorted or a sorted T cell fraction (not recorded which).

The CDR3 nucleotides are TGTGCCAGCAGCTTAGCTTTGCACCGATCAAACACCGGGGAGCTGTTTTTT. Its translation is CASSLALHRSNTGELFF. This sequence joins TRBV7-8 and TRBJ2-2, with no clear D. Germline-derived CDR1 and CDR2 are SGHVS and FQNEAQ. The V end lost 0 bases, the J end lost 2 bases, and 13 bases lay between the germline ends. This CDR3 has 17 residues.